The 21 T cell receptor beta chains below come from one sample, sequenced in a study of shared clonotypes between healthy human individuals. TCRdb keeps only in-frame clones here, not all; method: immunoSEQ multiplex PCR. The sample has almost 750,000 clones, approximately 77% seen once. Sequencing input: memory CD4+ T cells sorted from blood. Subset meaning: CD45RA-negative fraction. The receptors originated from a woman aged 25 to 39 in good health.

Of note for this clone: This sample also contains other DNA sequences that code for the same CDR3. J is TRBJ1-1 and V is TRBV18; D uncertain. This CDR3 region has 14 residues. Per germline, CDR1 KGHSH and CDR2 LQKENI. V was clipped by 1 base and J by 1 base, with 7 bases between them. In nucleotides, the CDR3 is TGTGCCAGCTCACCACTAAGAGAGAACACTGAAGCTTTCTTT. Amino acid sequence: CASSPLRENTEAFF.

This rearrangement joins TRBV28 to TRBJ2-2; no clear D gene. Germline V lookup: CDR1 MDHEN, CDR2 SYDVKM. The CDR3 is made up of 14 amino acids. V lost 1 base and J lost 1, with 4 bases in between. The CDR3 protein is CASSLYGNTGELFF. For the CDR3, the DNA is TGTGCCAGCAGTTTATACGGGAACACCGGGGAGCTGTTTTTT.

This clone has a single count. The chain joins TRBV7-9 to TRBJ1-3, with D possibly matching TRBD1 (5 bases). Germline loops: CDR1 SEHNR, CDR2 FQNEAQ (reference sequence). The CDR3 sequence is 15 residues long. The V end lost 5 bases, the J end lost 1 base, and 12 bases lay between the germline ends. The CDR3 sequence: CASSPGTASGNTIYF. CDR3 DNA sequence: TGTGCCAGCAGCCCTGGGACGGCATCTGGAAACACCATATATTTT.

The chain carries TRBV2 and TRBJ1-1, with D unresolved. The CDR3 runs 12 residues. CDR1 and CDR2 (germline): SNHLY, FYNNEI. V was cut by 11 bases and J by 7 bases, with 17 bases left in between. The CDR3 nucleotides are TGTGCCGTCGCCGGTGGGTCCTATGAAGCTTTCTTT. The encoded protein is CAVAGGSYEAFF.

V is TRBV11-1 and J is TRBJ1-3, with D maybe TRBD1 (5 bases). The V and J ends lost 5 bases and 4 bases respectively, with 15 bases between them. Germline lookup yields CDR1 SGHAT and CDR2 FQDESV (reference sequence). The CDR3 has 15 amino acids. The chain's CDR3 is CASSTRPGLGNTIYF. The CDR3 nucleotides are TGTGCCAGCAGCACCCGACCAGGGTTGGGAAACACCATATATTTT. The whole variable domain, filled in from reference TRBV11-1 and TRBJ1-3, reads EAEVAQSPRYKITEKSQAVAFWCDPISGHATLYWYRQILGQGPELLVQFQDESVVDDSQLPKDRFSAERLKGVDSTLKIQPAELGDSAMYLCASSTRPGLGNTIYFGEGSWLTVV.

V is TRBV30 and J is TRBJ2-3; 14 nucleotides match TRBD2. The CDR3 loop spans 18 amino acids. Germline-derived CDR1 and CDR2 are GTSNPN and SVGIG (reference sequence). With 3 bases clipped from V and 9 bases from J, the junction kept 17 bases outside the gene matches. The chain's CDR3 is CAWSSGTGGLAGGGTQYF. CDR3 in DNA: TGTGCCTGGAGCTCCGGGACAGGAGGACTAGCGGGAGGTGGGACGCAGTATTTT.

V gene TRBV28 combines with J gene TRBJ2-3, with 10 bases lining up with TRBD2. V was clipped by 4 bases and J by 0 bases; unmatched bases: 4. The germline V gene encodes CDR1 MDHEN and CDR2 SYDVKM. CDR3 length equals 16 residues. The CDR3 region is CASSSSSGSSTDTQYF. The CDR3 bases are TGTGCCAGCAGTTCTTCTAGCGGGAGCAGCACAGATACGCAGTATTTT.

This clone was counted a single time. This rearrangement joins TRBV11-2 to TRBJ1-2, with TRBD1 matching 9 bases. This CDR3 is 16 amino acids long. CDR1 and CDR2 (germline): SGHAT, FQNNGV. Unmatched junction bases numbered 3, after V lost 1 base and J lost 0 bases. CDR3 residues: CASSLATGGANYGYTF. The CDR3 DNA is TGTGCCAGCAGCTTAGCGACAGGGGGAGCTAACTATGGCTACACCTTC. The whole variable domain, filled in from reference TRBV11-2 and TRBJ1-2, reads EAGVAQSPRYKIIEKRQSVAFWCNPISGHATLYWYQQILGQGPKLLIQFQNNGVVDDSQLPKDRFSAERLKGVDSTLKIQPAKLEDSAVYLCASSLATGGANYGYTFGSGTRLTVV.

V gene TRBV11-2 combines with J gene TRBJ2-7; 8 bases align to TRBD2. The trim removed 5 bases at V and 2 bases at J, leaving 8 bases unmatched. Germline V gives CDR1 SGHAT, CDR2 FQNNGV. CDR3 size: 15 residues. The DNA for the CDR3 is TGTGCCAGCAGCCCCACCGGGGGGGATCCCTACGAGCAGTACTTC. Translation gives CASSPTGGDPYEQYF.

The chain recombines TRBV28 with TRBJ1-2, with D hard to call. Germline V gene data show CDR1 as MDHEN and CDR2 as SYDVKM. The CDR3 is 16 residues long. Trimming took off 2 bases at V and 4 bases at J, with 17 bases between the two ends. CDR3 DNA sequence: TGTGCCAGCAGTTTAGTCGACAAATCAAGAGCCTATGGCTACACCTTC. Amino acids: CASSLVDKSRAYGYTF.

V usage is TRBV6-5 and J usage is TRBJ2-5; D gene uncertain. The V end was cut by 0 bases, the J end by 7 bases, with 15 bases between. The CDR3 consists of 15 residues. Germline values: CDR1 MNHEY, CDR2 SVGAGI. The CDR3 DNA sequence: TGTGCCAGCAGTTACTCGATATACCCGATGGGGACCCAGTACTTC. Amino acid sequence: CASSYSIYPMGTQYF.

This chain links TRBV27 with TRBJ2-3; the D is unclear. Germline CDR1 reads MNHEY; CDR2 reads SMNVEV (reference sequence). This CDR3 is built from 14 residues. Trimming shortened V by 1 base and J by 2 bases, and 7 bases separated the two germline ends. CDR3 sequence reads: CASSLYYYTDTQYF. In DNA, the CDR3 is TGTGCCAGCAGTTTATATTACTACACAGATACGCAGTATTTT.

The chain employs TRBV16 and TRBJ1-1; D may be TRBD1 (6 bases). Germline CDR1 reads KGHSY; CDR2 reads FQNENV. CDR3 size: 14 residues. V was shortened by 8 bases and J by 3 bases, with 16 bases between the two germline ends. In DNA, the CDR3 is TGTGCCAGCGCGGAAGACAGGTGGTACACTGAAGCTTTCTTT. It is translated as CASAEDRWYTEAFF. Based on the CDR3 plus reference TRBV16 and TRBJ1-1, the full variable domain is GEEVAQTPKHLVRGEGQKAKLYCAPIKGHSYVFWYQQVLKNEFKFLISFQNENVFDETGMPKERFSAKCLPNSPCSLEIQATKLEDSAVYFCASAEDRWYTEAFFGQGTRLTVV.

V gene TRBV5-1 combines with J gene TRBJ2-7, with D possibly matching TRBD2 (7 bases). Germline V lookup: CDR1 SGHRS, CDR2 YFSETQ. The CDR3 loop spans 17 amino acids. Deletions cut 8 bases from V and 5 bases from J, with 29 bases between. The CDR3 nucleotides read TGCGCCAGTTCCCAGGGGAGGGCTGGCAGTTATAGCCACGAGCAGTACTTC. Protein: CASSQGRAGSYSHEQYF.

DNA of the CDR3: TGTGCCAGCAGCGGCGCAGGGGAGGAGACCCAGTACTTC. Encoded protein: CASSGAGEETQYF. The chain is built from TRBV5-4 and TRBJ2-5, with a possible D match to TRBD1 (6 bases). Germline V gives CDR1 SGHNT, CDR2 YYREEE (reference sequence). V gave up 4 bases and J gave up 5 bases, with 12 bases separating them. The CDR3 sequence is 13 residues long. The entire variable domain, with the rest obtained from reference TRBV5-4 and TRBJ2-5, is as follows: ETGVTQSPTHLIKTRGQQVTLRCSSQSGHNTVSWYQQALGQGPQFIFQYYREEENGRGNFPPRFSGLQFPNYSSELNVNALELDDSALYLCASSGAGEETQYFGPGTRLLVL.

V is TRBV5-1 and J is TRBJ2-2; the D gene is possibly TRBD1 (5 bases). CDR1 is SGHRS, CDR2 YFSETQ, per germline. Trimming took 7 bases from V and 0 from J, leaving 16 bases between them. CDR3 length: 16 amino acids. The DNA for the CDR3 is TGCGCCAGCCGTTTCAGGGTTGAGGCGAACACCGGGGAGCTGTTTTTT. Translating it yields CASRFRVEANTGELFF. The whole variable domain, remainder taken from reference TRBV5-1 and TRBJ2-2, is KAGVTQTPRYLIKTRGQQVTLSCSPISGHRSVSWYQQTPGQGLQFLFEYFSETQRNKGNFPGRFSGRQFSNSRSEMNVSTLELGDSALYLCASRFRVEANTGELFFGEGSRLTVL.

This clone was counted only a few times. The chain uses TRBV7-9 and TRBJ1-6; D is perhaps TRBD1 (5 bases). V lost 5 bases and J lost 10, with 15 bases in between. Germline V gene lookup returns CDR1 SEHNR and CDR2 FQNEAQ (reference sequence). CDR3 size: 14 residues. In DNA form, the CDR3 reads TGTGCCAGCAGCCGCAGGGAAGGAATATCACCCCTCCACTTT. As protein: CASSRREGISPLHF.

The gene calls are TRBV4-2 and TRBJ2-3; 9 bases agree with TRBD2. Trimming at V came to 5 bases and at J to 1 base, leaving 7 bases not matched to a gene. There are 16 residues in the CDR3. Per the germline V gene, CDR1 is LGHNA and CDR2 is YNFKEQ. The CDR3 DNA reads as TGTGCCAGCAGCGGAGCTAGCGGGAAGGGCACAGATACGCAGTATTTT. It is translated as CASSGASGKGTDTQYF.

Comment on this clone: Other DNA sequences within the sample encode an identical CDR3. The CDR3 reads CASRPGTPNTEAFF. CDR3 nucleotides: TGTGCCAGCAGGCCCGGGACGCCGAACACTGAAGCTTTCTTT. The chain recombines TRBV28 with TRBJ1-1; perhaps TRBD1 as D (5 bases). The V end was cut by 6 bases, the J end by 1 base, with 12 bases between. Per the germline V gene, CDR1 is MDHEN and CDR2 is SYDVKM. The CDR3 contains 14 residues.

This clone was counted a few times. CDR3 DNA: TGTGCCAGCAGCCCCCTTTCCGGACAGTTCGATTCACCCCTCCACTTT. It is translated as CASSPLSGQFDSPLHF. The gene calls are TRBV7-9 and TRBJ1-6; tentatively, D is TRBD1 (6 bases). This CDR3 spans 16 amino acids. V was pared by 5 bases and J by 8 bases, with 19 bases between. Germline V gives CDR1 SEHNR, CDR2 FQNEAQ (reference sequence).

The CDR3 DNA reads TGTGCCAGCAGCTCCAGGACAGGGTCGAATGAAAAACTGTTTTTT. Translated, it gives CASSSRTGSNEKLFF. The chain carries TRBV7-2 and TRBJ1-4, with TRBD1 matching 8 bases. V lost 4 bases, J lost 5 bases, and 6 bases stayed unmatched. The CDR3 length is 15 residues. Germline V gene lookup returns CDR1 SGHTA and CDR2 FQGNSA. Based on the CDR3 plus reference TRBV7-2 and TRBJ1-4, the full variable domain is GAGVSQSPSNKVTEKGKDVELRCDPISGHTALYWYRQSLGQGLEFLIYFQGNSAPDKSGLPSDRFSAERTGGSVSTLTIQRTQQEDSAVYLCASSSRTGSNEKLFFGSGTQLSVL.